This T cell receptor (beta chain) is drawn from a study of Ad26.COV2.S vaccination and SARS-CoV-2 variants. Points on this clone: Its antigen is undetermined.

There are 14 residues in the CDR3. CDR1 is SGDLS and CDR2 is YYNGEE in the germline V gene. Trimming cost V 0 bases and J 3 bases, with 9 bases left between them. Sequencing was performed with immunoSEQ multiplex PCR; in TCRdb, only in-frame clones are kept and a portion is missing. The sample records hundreds of thousands of clones, around 86% being singletons. Treatment described: some 19 received Ad26.COV2.S at low or high dose, single or two shots; about 5 received placebo; per-sample allocation not given. Sampling happened 63 days after the first vaccine or placebo injection. The administered vaccine (an Ad26 vector) expressed Wuhan-strain SARS-CoV-2 spike. General study results and limits: Analyses that measured TCR breadth and depth may have underestimated total T cell responses.

Sequenced material: peripheral blood, taken in a trial of Ad26.COV2.S vaccine versus placebo. J is TRBJ1-2 and V is TRBV9; D gene uncertain. The receptor's source is a person between 18 and 59 years old who received the Ad26.COV2.S COVID-19 vaccine or a placebo. CDR3 sequence (DNA): TGTGCCAGCAGCGTAGATAGTCAGGACTATGGCTACACCTTC. The encoded protein is CASSVDSQDYGYTF.